These T cell receptor beta chains were read from a single sample in a study of blood T cells in healthy people across ages. TCRdb independently ran MiXCR on the 5' RACE reads; one entry per CDR3 protein. The repertoire holds around 1,600,000 distinct CDR3 sequences, less than 45% seen once, with under 5% in the top ten. Source material: blood. These receptor sequences come from a woman younger than 30 in good health. Each CDR3 is given with its conserved first and last residue. D genes are given only for firm matches. For some rows the clone size is stated as once, few or many, or as a class when expanded; others skip it.

D gene: TRBD2
V gene: TRBV4-3
clone size: NA
J gene: TRBJ2-1
CDR3 DNA: TGCGCCAGCAGCATTGTCAGGCTAGCGGGAGACGAGCAGTTCTTC
CDR3 protein: CASSIVRLAGDEQFF

D gene: NA
V gene: TRBV20-1
clone size: few
J gene: TRBJ2-1
CDR3 DNA: TGCAGTGCTAGGAAGCGAAGCGGAAGCTCCTACAATGAGCAGTTCTTC
CDR3 protein: CSARKRSGSSYNEQFF

D gene: TRBD2
V gene: TRBV20-1
clone size: NA
J gene: TRBJ2-5
CDR3 DNA: TGCAGTGCAAGACTAGCGGGACGGGAGCAGTACTTC
CDR3 protein: CSARLAGREQYF

D gene: NA
V gene: TRBV12-3/TRBV12-4
clone size: NA
J gene: TRBJ1-5
CDR3 DNA: TGTGCCAGCAGTCAAGGTTACAATCAGCCCCAGCATTTT
CDR3 protein: CASSQGYNQPQHF

D gene: NA
V gene: TRBV6-2/TRBV6-3
clone size: NA
J gene: TRBJ1-1
CDR3 DNA: TGTGCCAGCAGTGACGACTATAACACTGAAGCTTTCTTT
CDR3 protein: CASSDDYNTEAFF

D gene: TRBD2
V gene: TRBV15
clone size: few
J gene: TRBJ2-3
CDR3 DNA: TGTGCCACCAGCAGAGGCGGGAGGGACACAGATACGCAGTATTTT
CDR3 protein: CATSRGGRDTDTQYF

D gene: TRBD2
V gene: TRBV20-1
clone size: NA
J gene: TRBJ2-3
CDR3 DNA: TGCAGTGCTAGAGGGGGGGGGACGAGCACAGATACGCAGTATTTT
CDR3 protein: CSARGGGTSTDTQYF

D gene: NA
V gene: TRBV7-2
clone size: few
J gene: TRBJ1-1
CDR3 DNA: TGTGCCAGCAGCGTATGGAGTAACACTGAAGCTTTCTTT
CDR3 protein: CASSVWSNTEAFF

D gene: NA
V gene: TRBV3-1
clone size: NA
J gene: TRBJ2-7
CDR3 DNA: TGTGCCAGCAGCCAAAGGGCTTTATCCTACGAGCAGTACTTC
CDR3 protein: CASSQRALSYEQYF

D gene: NA
V gene: TRBV5-1
clone size: NA
J gene: TRBJ1-5
CDR3 DNA: TGCGCCAGCAGCTTGGCCGATGGAAATAGCAATCAGCCCCAGCATTTT
CDR3 protein: CASSLADGNSNQPQHF

D gene: TRBD1
V gene: TRBV20-1
clone size: NA
J gene: TRBJ2-1
CDR3 DNA: TGCAGTGCTAGAGGAGGGACAGGGTTGGAGACCCAGTTCTTC
CDR3 protein: CSARGGTGLETQFF

D gene: TRBD2
V gene: TRBV7-9
clone size: NA
J gene: TRBJ2-3
CDR3 DNA: TGTGCCAGCAAACTAGCGGGGTCAGATACGCAGTATTTT
CDR3 protein: CASKLAGSDTQYF

D gene: TRBD1
V gene: TRBV29-1
clone size: NA
J gene: TRBJ2-7
CDR3 DNA: TGCAGCGGAGGGACAGACCTTTACAATGAGCAGTACTTC
CDR3 protein: CSGGTDLYNEQYF

D gene: NA
V gene: TRBV12-3/TRBV12-4
clone size: NA
J gene: TRBJ2-1
CDR3 DNA: TGTGCCAGCAGTGTTCAGGGCAGGTATGAGCAGTTCTTC
CDR3 protein: CASSVQGRYEQFF

D gene: NA
V gene: TRBV12-3/TRBV12-4
clone size: many
J gene: TRBJ2-5
CDR3 DNA: TGTGCCAGCAGGCCAAACGGGGATCGAGTGAGCCAGTACTTC
CDR3 protein: CASRPNGDRVSQYF

D gene: NA
V gene: TRBV5-1
clone size: few
J gene: TRBJ2-4
CDR3 DNA: TGCGCCAGCAGCCCTCGCTCGGCAGGGGTGGTCAAAAACATTCAGTACTTC
CDR3 protein: CASSPRSAGVVKNIQYF

D gene: NA
V gene: TRBV20-1
clone size: many
J gene: TRBJ2-3
CDR3 DNA: TGCAGTGCTAGATTCTCAGATACGCAGTATTTT
CDR3 protein: CSARFSDTQYF

D gene: NA
V gene: TRBV7-2
clone size: NA
J gene: TRBJ1-1
CDR3 DNA: TGTGCCAGCAGCCCGCGCCGGGATAGAGCTTTCTTT
CDR3 protein: CASSPRRDRAFF

D gene: NA
V gene: TRBV5-5
clone size: few
J gene: TRBJ2-3
CDR3 DNA: TGTGCCAGCAGCCCATGGGAGTCAAATACGCAGTATTTT
CDR3 protein: CASSPWESNTQYF

D gene: NA
V gene: TRBV7-2
clone size: few
J gene: TRBJ1-1
CDR3 DNA: TGTGCCAGCAGCTTTCAGGTCTTGAACACTGAAGCTTTCTTT
CDR3 protein: CASSFQVLNTEAFF

D gene: TRBD1
V gene: TRBV7-9
clone size: NA
J gene: TRBJ1-2
CDR3 DNA: TGTGCCAGCAGTTACGGACAGGGGCAACGCGGCTACACCTTC
CDR3 protein: CASSYGQGQRGYTF

D gene: NA
V gene: TRBV20-1
clone size: few
J gene: TRBJ2-5
CDR3 DNA: TGCAGTGCTAGAGATCTAGGGGACATGGGGGAGACCCAGTACTTC
CDR3 protein: CSARDLGDMGETQYF